The 21 T cell receptor beta chains listed next were all sequenced from one sample in a study of vaccination effects on CD4 cells after COVID-19. Antigen-specific CD4+ T cells expanded by the ViraFEST assay with viral peptide pools were then sequenced. With more than 9 days of culture completed, CD4+ T cells were isolated. Two doses of BNT162b2 or mRNA-1273 vaccine were administered to participants. Profiling relied on immunoSEQ multiplex PCR, and the TCRdb table lists in-frame clones only, not all of them. This sample has some 11,000 clones, with over 60% found just once. Antigens of these TCRs are unknown. The sample consisted of CD4+ T cells from PBMCs cultured with SARS-CoV-2 spike peptides, taken after COVID-19 vaccination. The receptors were sampled from a human donor who received a COVID-19 vaccine.

This chain connects TRBV5-1 to TRBJ2-3, with D hard to call. CDR3 length: 12 amino acids. Germline CDR1 and CDR2: SGHRS and YFSETQ. Trimming removed 2 bases from V and 3 bases from J, with 4 bases in between. Written as DNA, the CDR3 is TGCGCCAGCAGCTTAAGAACAGATACGCAGTATTTT. This translates into CASSLRTDTQYF. Supplemented by reference TRBV5-1 and TRBJ2-3, the full variable domain reads KAGVTQTPRYLIKTRGQQVTLSCSPISGHRSVSWYQQTPGQGLQFLFEYFSETQRNKGNFPGRFSGRQFSNSRSEMNVSTLELGDSALYLCASSLRTDTQYFGPGTRLTVL.

This clone appeared a few times. The chain has TRBV27 and TRBJ1-2; D gene ambiguous. V lost 3 bases and J 1 base, leaving 6 bases between the germline ends. Germline CDR1 reads MNHEY; CDR2 reads SMNVEV (reference sequence). This CDR3 is built from 13 residues. CDR3 in amino acids: CASSFAVNYGYTF. The CDR3 DNA follows: TGTGCCAGCAGTTTTGCAGTTAACTATGGCTACACCTTC.

This chain connects TRBV27 to TRBJ2-2, with 11 bases identical to TRBD1. The trim removed 3 bases at V and 8 bases at J, leaving 5 bases unmatched. Looked up from germline, CDR1 is MNHEY and CDR2 is SMNVEV (reference sequence). This CDR3 spans 15 amino acids. This CDR3 is CASSFGQGAAGELFF. The CDR3 bases are TGTGCCAGCAGTTTTGGACAGGGGGCAGCTGGGGAGCTGTTTTTT.

The chain is built from TRBV12-5 and TRBJ1-1, with a weak D call TRBD1 (6 bases). The germline CDR1 and CDR2 sequences are LGHNT and FRNRAP. The CDR3 spans 14 residues. Deletions cut 5 bases from V and 1 base from J, with 11 bases between. CDR3: CASGLTQGNTEAFF. DNA for the CDR3: TGTGCTAGTGGTCTAACACAGGGGAACACTGAAGCTTTCTTT. Complete variable domain (other parts from reference TRBV12-5 and TRBJ1-1): DARVTQTPRHKVTEMGQEVTMRCQPILGHNTVFWYRQTMMQGLELLAYFRNRAPLDDSGMPKDRFSAEMPDATLATLKIQPSEPRDSAVYFCASGLTQGNTEAFFGQGTRLTVV.

This clone was seen only once. This sequence joins TRBV7-3 and TRBJ2-1, with 9 bases aligning to TRBD1. The germline gives CDR1 SGHTA, CDR2 FQGTGA. This CDR3 spans 15 amino acids. Germline trimming cut 4 bases from V and 8 bases from J; bases unmatched to any gene: 9. CDR3 sequence reads: CASSSQGTGNDEQFF. The CDR3 DNA reads TGTGCCAGCAGCTCCCAAGGGACAGGGAATGATGAGCAGTTCTTC. Looking up the rest from reference TRBV7-3 and TRBJ2-1 gives the full variable domain: GAGVSQTPSNKVTEKGKYVELRCDPISGHTALYWYRQSLGQGPEFLIYFQGTGAADDSGLPNDRFFAVRPEGSVSTLKIQRTERGDSAVYLCASSSQGTGNDEQFFGPGTRLTVL.

In this sample, this clone turned up once. V and J are TRBV7-9 and TRBJ1-1; D is undetermined. The V end was cut by 0 bases, the J end by 1 base, with 15 bases between. In germline, CDR1 is SEHNR, CDR2 FQNEAQ (reference sequence). The CDR3 extends over 17 amino acids. CDR3 bases: TGTGCCAGCAGCTTAGCGCTGGGAGGGCGCCCGAACACTGAAGCTTTCTTT. This codes for CASSLALGGRPNTEAFF.

The rearrangement joins TRBV9 to TRBJ1-6, with D maybe TRBD1 (6 bases). Germline V gives CDR1 SGDLS, CDR2 YYNGEE. Trimming took off 0 bases at V and 8 bases at J, with 15 bases between the two ends. The CDR3 extends over 16 amino acids. CDR3 residues: CASSVAPGALDSPLHF. CDR3 coding DNA: TGTGCCAGCAGCGTAGCCCCAGGGGCCCTCGATTCACCCCTCCACTTT.

This chain joins TRBV10-3 and TRBJ1-6; D perhaps matches TRBD1 (6 bases). The CDR3 has 16 residues. Germline V lookup: CDR1 ENHRY, CDR2 SYGVKD. Trimming stripped 4 bases from V and 6 bases from J, with 16 bases between. CDR3 bases: TGTGCCATCAGTGGACAGGAGGGGATCCGTAATTCACCCCTCCACTTT. Its protein product is CAISGQEGIRNSPLHF.

J is TRBJ1-5 and V is TRBV19; D gene ambiguous. V was shortened by 6 bases and J by 7 bases, with 13 bases between the two germline ends. The CDR3 is made up of 13 amino acids. Germline values: CDR1 LNHDA, CDR2 SQIVND (reference sequence). The CDR3 reads CASRSRGSQPQHF. In nucleotides, the CDR3 is TGTGCCAGTAGGAGCCGGGGTTCGCAGCCCCAGCATTTT.

The CDR3 protein is CASSHPVRGTDTQYF. CDR3 coding DNA: TGCGCCAGCAGCCATCCGGTACGGGGCACAGATACGCAGTATTTT. This chain links TRBV4-1 with TRBJ2-3; D remains ambiguous. The CDR3 sequence is 15 residues long. V lost 3 bases to trimming and J lost 1 base, with 11 bases between them. Per the germline V gene, CDR1 is MGHRA and CDR2 is YSYEKL.

The V gene is TRBV6-5, the J gene TRBJ2-1; 9 nucleotides match TRBD2. The CDR3 covers 16 residues. The V gene's germline CDR1 is MNHEY and CDR2 SVGAGI. The trim removed 0 bases at V and 7 bases at J, leaving 7 bases unmatched. CDR3 coding DNA: TGTGCCAGCAGTTACTCGGGGCGGGAGGGCCGGAATGAGCAGTTCTTC. It is translated as CASSYSGREGRNEQFF.

The rearrangement links TRBV2 to TRBJ1-1; 7 nucleotides match TRBD1. The germline V gene encodes CDR1 SNHLY and CDR2 FYNNEI. This CDR3 has 14 amino acids. The junction had 9 bases not matched to a gene; V was cut back by 9 bases and J by 2 bases. The CDR3 DNA is TGTGCCAGTTCCCGGGACAGATCTAACACTGAAGCTTTCTTT. This translates into CASSRDRSNTEAFF.

CDR3 bases: TGTGCCAGCAGCTTGGTGGGGGGATACCATACGCAGTATTTT. Protein: CASSLVGGYHTQYF. The V gene is TRBV11-2, the J gene TRBJ2-3, with D perhaps TRBD2 (6 bases). This CDR3 spans 14 amino acids. Per germline, CDR1 SGHAT and CDR2 FQNNGV. V lost 3 bases to trimming and J lost 7 bases, with 14 bases between them.

This rearrangement joins TRBV21-1 to TRBJ2-1; the D call TRBD1 from the table was never checked on the DNA. TRBV21-1 counts as a pseudogene. The CDR3 consists of 16 residues. The CDR3 region is CASSPTETDSYNEQFF. The CDR3, as DNA: TGTGCCAGCAGCCCGACTGAGACAGACTCCTACAATGAGCAGTTCTTC.

The rearrangement uses TRBV4-1 and TRBJ2-1, with TRBD2 matching over 12 bases. The junction had 5 bases not matched to a gene; V was cut back by 0 bases and J by 8 bases. Germline assignment: CDR1 MGHRA and CDR2 YSYEKL. CDR3 length equals 16 residues. CDR3 coding DNA: TGCGCCAGCAGCCAAGACCTAGCGGGAGGGCCCTATGAGCAGTTCTTC. It encodes CASSQDLAGGPYEQFF.

There are a few counts of this clone. V usage is TRBV5-1 and J usage is TRBJ2-2; D gene ambiguous. This CDR3 is built from 13 residues. Per the germline V gene, CDR1 is SGHRS and CDR2 is YFSETQ. V was trimmed by 0 bases and J by 8 bases, leaving 8 bases between them. CDR3 nucleotide sequence: TGCGCCAGCAGCTTGGGAAACCAGGGGGAGCTGTTTTTT. Protein: CASSLGNQGELFF. Complete variable domain (other parts from reference TRBV5-1 and TRBJ2-2): KAGVTQTPRYLIKTRGQQVTLSCSPISGHRSVSWYQQTPGQGLQFLFEYFSETQRNKGNFPGRFSGRQFSNSRSEMNVSTLELGDSALYLCASSLGNQGELFFGEGSRLTVL.

This chain joins TRBV3-1 (or the pseudogene TRBV3-2) and TRBJ1-2; D might be TRBD1 (5 bases). The CDR3 loop spans 15 amino acids. Between the trimmed V and J ends, which lost 3 bases and 9 bases, there was a span of 20 bases. Germline lookup yields CDR1 LGHDT and CDR2 YNNKEL (reference sequence). The CDR3 loop reads CASSHGWDEASSYTF. The CDR3 nucleotides are TGTGCCAGCAGCCATGGTTGGGACGAGGCCTCGAGCTACACCTTC.

This clone has only a few counts. V and J are TRBV27 and TRBJ2-2; D is undetermined. The CDR3 consists of 12 residues. Trimming shortened V by 3 bases and J by 7 bases, and 6 bases separated the two germline ends. CDR1 MNHEY and CDR2 SMNVEV come from the germline V gene (reference sequence). CDR3: CASSFRIGELFF. Here the CDR3 DNA reads TGTGCCAGCAGTTTTAGGATCGGGGAGCTGTTTTTT.

V usage is TRBV5-1 and J usage is TRBJ2-7; D might be TRBD1 or TRBD2, each matching 5 bases. Trimming stripped 4 bases from V and 3 bases from J, with 17 bases between. CDR3 length: 15 amino acids. Germline V gene lookup returns CDR1 SGHRS and CDR2 YFSETQ. CDR3: CASSPTRDGYYEQYF. Here the CDR3 DNA reads TGCGCCAGCAGCCCCACCCGGGACGGTTACTACGAGCAGTACTTC.

This sequence joins TRBV4-3 and TRBJ2-7; tentatively, D is TRBD2 (6 bases). V was cut by 0 bases and J by 0 bases, with 18 bases left in between. The CDR3 loop spans 18 amino acids. Germline assignment: CDR1 LGHNA and CDR2 YSLEER. The CDR3 bases are TGCGCCAGCAGCCAAGACACGGGACTTCCTAACTACTCCTACGAGCAGTACTTC. Its translation: CASSQDTGLPNYSYEQYF.

V is TRBV4-2 and J is TRBJ2-5; 8 bases fit TRBD2. V was pared by 0 bases and J by 5 bases, with 14 bases of the junction left unmatched. The length of the CDR3 is 18 residues. Per the germline V gene, CDR1 is LGHNA and CDR2 is YNFKEQ. The CDR3 loop reads CASSQETSRGGLGETQYF. For the CDR3, the DNA is TGTGCCAGCAGCCAAGAGACTAGTCGGGGGGGCTTAGGGGAGACCCAGTACTTC.